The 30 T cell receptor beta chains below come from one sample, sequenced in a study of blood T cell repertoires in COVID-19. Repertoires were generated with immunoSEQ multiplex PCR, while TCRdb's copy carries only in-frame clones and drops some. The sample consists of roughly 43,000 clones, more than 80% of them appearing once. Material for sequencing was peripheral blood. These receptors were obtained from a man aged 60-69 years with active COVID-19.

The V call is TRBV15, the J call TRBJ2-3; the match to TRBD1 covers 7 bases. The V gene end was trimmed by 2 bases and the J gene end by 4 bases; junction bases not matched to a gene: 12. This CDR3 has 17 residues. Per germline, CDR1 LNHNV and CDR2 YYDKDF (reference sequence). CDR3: CATSRSREGAGADTQYF. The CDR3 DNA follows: TGTGCCACCAGCAGATCCCGTGAGGGGGCTGGGGCAGATACGCAGTATTTT.

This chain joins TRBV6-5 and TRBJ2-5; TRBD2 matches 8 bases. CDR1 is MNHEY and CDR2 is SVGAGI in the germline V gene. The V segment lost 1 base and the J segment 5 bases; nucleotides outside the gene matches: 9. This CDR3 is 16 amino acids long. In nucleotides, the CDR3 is TGTGCCAGCAGTTACTTAGCGGGAAATGTTGGGGAGACCCAGTACTTC. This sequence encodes CASSYLAGNVGETQYF.

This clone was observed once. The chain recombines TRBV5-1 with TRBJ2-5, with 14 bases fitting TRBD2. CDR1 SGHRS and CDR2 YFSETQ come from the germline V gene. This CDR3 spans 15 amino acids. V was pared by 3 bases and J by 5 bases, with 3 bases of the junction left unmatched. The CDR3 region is CASSSGTSGSETQYF. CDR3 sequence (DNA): TGCGCCAGCAGCTCTGGGACTAGCGGGAGTGAGACCCAGTACTTC.

The CDR3 bases are TGTGCCACCAGCCTAGATTACTACGAGCAGTACTTC. It encodes CATSLDYYEQYF. The V gene is TRBV15, the J gene TRBJ2-7; D ambiguous. Germline assignment: CDR1 LNHNV and CDR2 YYDKDF (reference sequence). CDR3 length: 12 residues. Trimming stripped 5 bases from V and 3 bases from J, with 8 bases between.

CDR3 bases: TGTGCCAGCAGTGCCCCGACAGGGGGCGAATGGAACACTGAAGCTTTCTTT. It translates to CASSAPTGGEWNTEAFF. The chain couples TRBV6-1 to TRBJ1-1, with TRBD1 matching over 10 bases. In germline, CDR1 is MNHNS, CDR2 SASEGT. V shed 4 bases, J shed 1 base, and the junction held 9 bases outside the gene matches. The CDR3 sequence is 17 residues long.

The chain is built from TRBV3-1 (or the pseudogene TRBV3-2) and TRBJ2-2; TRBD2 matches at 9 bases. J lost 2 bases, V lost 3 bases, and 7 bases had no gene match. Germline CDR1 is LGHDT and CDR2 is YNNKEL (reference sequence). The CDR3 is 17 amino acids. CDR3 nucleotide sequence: TGTGCCAGCAGCCACAATCTAGCGGGATCAAACACCGGGGAGCTGTTTTTT. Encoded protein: CASSHNLAGSNTGELFF.

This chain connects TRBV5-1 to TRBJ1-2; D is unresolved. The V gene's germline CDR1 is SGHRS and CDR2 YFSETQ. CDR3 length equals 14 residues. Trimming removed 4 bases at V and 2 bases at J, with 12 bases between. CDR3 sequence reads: CASSPSTENYGYTF. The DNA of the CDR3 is TGCGCCAGCAGCCCATCTACAGAGAACTATGGCTACACCTTC. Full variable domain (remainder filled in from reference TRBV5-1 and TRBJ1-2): KAGVTQTPRYLIKTRGQQVTLSCSPISGHRSVSWYQQTPGQGLQFLFEYFSETQRNKGNFPGRFSGRQFSNSRSEMNVSTLELGDSALYLCASSPSTENYGYTFGSGTRLTVV.

The DNA of the CDR3 is TGCAGTGCTCCTCAGGGGGGCGAGCAGTACTTC. This translates into CSAPQGGEQYF. The rearrangement joins TRBV20-1 to TRBJ2-7; TRBD1 is a possible D gene (7 bases). The CDR3 has 11 amino acids. CDR1 DFQATT and CDR2 SNEGSKA come from the germline V gene (reference sequence). Trimming pared 5 bases from V and 6 bases from J, leaving 11 bases between.

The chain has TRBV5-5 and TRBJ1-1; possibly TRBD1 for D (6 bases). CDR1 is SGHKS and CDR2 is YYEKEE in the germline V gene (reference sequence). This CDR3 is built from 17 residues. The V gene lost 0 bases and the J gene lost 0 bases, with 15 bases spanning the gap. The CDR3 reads CASSLGRGRGLNTEAFF. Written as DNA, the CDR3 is TGTGCCAGCAGCTTGGGCCGGGGAAGGGGGTTGAACACTGAAGCTTTCTTT.

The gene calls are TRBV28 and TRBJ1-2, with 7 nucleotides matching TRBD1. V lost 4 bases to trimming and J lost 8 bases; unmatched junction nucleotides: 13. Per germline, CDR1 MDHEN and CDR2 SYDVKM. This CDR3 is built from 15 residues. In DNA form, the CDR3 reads TGTGCCAGCAGTTCCCCCGGGACAGAAAGCAGGGGCTACACCTTC. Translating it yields CASSSPGTESRGYTF.

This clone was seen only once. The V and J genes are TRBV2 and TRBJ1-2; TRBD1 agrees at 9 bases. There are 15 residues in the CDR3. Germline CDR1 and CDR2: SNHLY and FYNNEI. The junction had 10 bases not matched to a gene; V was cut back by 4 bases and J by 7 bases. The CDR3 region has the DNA TGTGCCAGCAGTGCCGGGACAGGGCCCCATATTGGCTACACCTTC. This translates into CASSAGTGPHIGYTF.

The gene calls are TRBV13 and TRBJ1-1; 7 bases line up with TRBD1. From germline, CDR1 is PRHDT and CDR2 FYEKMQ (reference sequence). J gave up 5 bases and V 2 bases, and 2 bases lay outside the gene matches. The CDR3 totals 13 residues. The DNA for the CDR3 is TGTGCCAGCAGCTTACAGGGGGTAACTGAAGCTTTCTTT. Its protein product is CASSLQGVTEAFF.

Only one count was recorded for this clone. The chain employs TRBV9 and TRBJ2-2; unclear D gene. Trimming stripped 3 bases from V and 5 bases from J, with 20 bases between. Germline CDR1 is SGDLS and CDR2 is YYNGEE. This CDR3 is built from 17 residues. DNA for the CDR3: TGTGCCAGCAGCGCTTTTTCGACTCCTGTGGGTACCGGGGAGCTGTTTTTT. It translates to CASSAFSTPVGTGELFF.

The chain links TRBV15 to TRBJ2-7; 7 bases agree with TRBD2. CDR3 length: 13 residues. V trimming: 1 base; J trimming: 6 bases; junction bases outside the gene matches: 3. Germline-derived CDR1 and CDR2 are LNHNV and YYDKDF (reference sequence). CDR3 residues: CATSRAGGGEQYF. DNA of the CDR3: TGTGCCACCAGCAGAGCGGGGGGAGGCGAGCAGTACTTC.

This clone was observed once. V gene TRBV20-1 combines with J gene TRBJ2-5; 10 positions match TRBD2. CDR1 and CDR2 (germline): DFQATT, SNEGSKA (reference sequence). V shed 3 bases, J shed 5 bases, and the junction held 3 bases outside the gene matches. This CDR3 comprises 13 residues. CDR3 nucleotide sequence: TGCAGTGCTAGTCTAGCGGGAGTGGAGACCCAGTACTTC. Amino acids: CSASLAGVETQYF.

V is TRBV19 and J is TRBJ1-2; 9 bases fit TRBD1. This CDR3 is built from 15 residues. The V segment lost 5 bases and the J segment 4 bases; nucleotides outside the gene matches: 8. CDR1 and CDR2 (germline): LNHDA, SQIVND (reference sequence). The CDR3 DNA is TGTGCCAGTAGTCCAGGGGACAGGGAAGCCTATGGCTACACCTTC. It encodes CASSPGDREAYGYTF.

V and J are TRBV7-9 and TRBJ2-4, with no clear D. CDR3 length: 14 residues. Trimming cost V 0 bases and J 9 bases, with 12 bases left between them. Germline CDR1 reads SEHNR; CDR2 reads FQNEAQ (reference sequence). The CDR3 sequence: CASSLAVDGAIQYF. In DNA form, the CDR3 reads TGTGCCAGCAGCTTAGCGGTTGATGGAGCCATTCAGTACTTC.

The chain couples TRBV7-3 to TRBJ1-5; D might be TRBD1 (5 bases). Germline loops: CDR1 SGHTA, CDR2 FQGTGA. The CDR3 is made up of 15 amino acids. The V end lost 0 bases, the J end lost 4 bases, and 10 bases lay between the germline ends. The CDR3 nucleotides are TGTGCCAGCAGCTTAACCGGGGGGAGGAATCAGCCCCAGCATTTT. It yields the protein CASSLTGGRNQPQHF.

The CDR3 sequence: CASSRGQGAGETQYF. The CDR3 DNA is TGTGCCAGCTCACGAGGACAGGGGGCGGGAGAGACCCAGTACTTC. The chain couples TRBV18 to TRBJ2-5; 11 bases align to TRBD1. This CDR3 region has 15 residues. Unmatched junction bases numbered 5, after V lost 4 bases and J lost 4 bases. CDR1 and CDR2 from the germline V gene are KGHSH and LQKENI. Filled out from reference TRBV18 and TRBJ2-5, the complete variable domain reads NAGVMQNPRHLVRRRGQEARLRCSPMKGHSHVYWYRQLPEEGLKFMVYLQKENIIDESGMPKERFSAEFPKEGPSILRIQQVVRGDSAAYFCASSRGQGAGETQYFGPGTRLLVL.

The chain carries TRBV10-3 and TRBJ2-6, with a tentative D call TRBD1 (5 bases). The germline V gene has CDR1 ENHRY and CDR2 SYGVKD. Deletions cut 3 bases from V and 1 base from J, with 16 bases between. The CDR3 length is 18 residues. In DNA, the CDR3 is TGTGCCATCAGTGACAGGGTCCCCCCCGCTTCTGGGGCCAACGTCCTGACTTTC. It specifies CAISDRVPPASGANVLTF.

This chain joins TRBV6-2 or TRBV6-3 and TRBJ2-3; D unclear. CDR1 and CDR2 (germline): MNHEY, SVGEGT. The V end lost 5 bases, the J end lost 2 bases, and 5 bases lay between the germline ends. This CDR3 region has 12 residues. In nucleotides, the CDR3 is TGTGCCAGCAGTGCGTACACAGATACGCAGTATTTT. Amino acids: CASSAYTDTQYF.

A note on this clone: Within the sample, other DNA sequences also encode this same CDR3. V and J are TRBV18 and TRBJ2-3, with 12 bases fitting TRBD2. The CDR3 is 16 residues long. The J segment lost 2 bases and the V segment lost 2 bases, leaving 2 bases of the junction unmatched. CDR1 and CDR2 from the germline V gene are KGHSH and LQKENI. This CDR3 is CASSPGTSGFTDTQYF. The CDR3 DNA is TGTGCCAGCTCACCAGGGACTAGCGGGTTCACAGATACGCAGTATTTT.

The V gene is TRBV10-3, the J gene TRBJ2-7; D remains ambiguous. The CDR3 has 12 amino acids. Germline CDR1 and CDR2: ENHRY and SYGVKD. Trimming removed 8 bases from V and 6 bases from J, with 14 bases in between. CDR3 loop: CAIFGGTSEQYF. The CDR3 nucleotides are TGTGCCATCTTCGGCGGAACCTCCGAGCAGTACTTC.

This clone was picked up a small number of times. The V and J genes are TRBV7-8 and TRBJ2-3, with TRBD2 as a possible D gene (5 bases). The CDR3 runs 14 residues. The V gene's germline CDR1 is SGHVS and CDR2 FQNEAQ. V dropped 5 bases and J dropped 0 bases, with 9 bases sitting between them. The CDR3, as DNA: TGTGCCAGCAGCAATAGCGTGAGCACAGATACGCAGTATTTT. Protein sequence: CASSNSVSTDTQYF.

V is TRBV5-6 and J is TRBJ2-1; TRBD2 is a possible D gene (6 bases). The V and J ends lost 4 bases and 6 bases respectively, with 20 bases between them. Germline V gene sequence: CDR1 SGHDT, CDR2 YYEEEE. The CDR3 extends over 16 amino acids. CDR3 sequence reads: CASSGGGGGATNEQFF. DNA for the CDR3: TGTGCCAGCAGCGGGGGAGGAGGCGGGGCAACCAATGAGCAGTTCTTC.

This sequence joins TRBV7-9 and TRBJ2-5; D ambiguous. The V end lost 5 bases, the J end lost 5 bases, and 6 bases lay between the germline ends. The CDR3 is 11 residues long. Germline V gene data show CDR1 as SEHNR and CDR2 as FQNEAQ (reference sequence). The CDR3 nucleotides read TGTGCCAGCAGCGTCTTGGAGACCCAGTACTTC. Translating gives CASSVLETQYF. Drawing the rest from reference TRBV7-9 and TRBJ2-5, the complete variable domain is DTGVSQNPRHKITKRGQNVTFRCDPISEHNRLYWYRQTLGQGPEFLTYFQNEAQLEKSRLLSDRFSAERPKGSFSTLEIQRTEQGDSAMYLCASSVLETQYFGPGTRLLVL.

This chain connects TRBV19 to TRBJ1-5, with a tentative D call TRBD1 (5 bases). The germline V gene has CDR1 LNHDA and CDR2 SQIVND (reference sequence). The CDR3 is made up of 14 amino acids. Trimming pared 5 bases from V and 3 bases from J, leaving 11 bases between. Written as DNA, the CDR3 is TGTGCCAGTAGTTCCCGACAGATCAATCAGCCCCAGCATTTT. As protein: CASSSRQINQPQHF.

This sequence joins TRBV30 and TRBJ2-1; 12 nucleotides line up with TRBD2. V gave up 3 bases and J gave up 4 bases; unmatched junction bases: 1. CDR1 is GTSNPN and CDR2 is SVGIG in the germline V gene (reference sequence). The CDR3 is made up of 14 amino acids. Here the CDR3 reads CAWRTSGRYNEQFF. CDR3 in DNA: TGTGCCTGGAGGACTAGCGGGAGATACAATGAGCAGTTCTTC.

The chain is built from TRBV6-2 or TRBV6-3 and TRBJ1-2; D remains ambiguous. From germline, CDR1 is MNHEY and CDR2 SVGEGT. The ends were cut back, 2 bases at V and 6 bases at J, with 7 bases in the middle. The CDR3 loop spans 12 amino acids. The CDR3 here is CASSYPEDGYTF. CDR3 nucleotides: TGTGCCAGCAGTTACCCGGAGGATGGCTACACCTTC.

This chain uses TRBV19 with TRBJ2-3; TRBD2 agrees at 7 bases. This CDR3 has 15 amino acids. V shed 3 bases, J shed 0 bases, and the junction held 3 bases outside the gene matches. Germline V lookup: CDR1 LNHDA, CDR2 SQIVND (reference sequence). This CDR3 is CASSILAVSTDTQYF. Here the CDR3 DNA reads TGTGCCAGTAGTATTCTAGCGGTTAGCACAGATACGCAGTATTTT.